This T cell receptor beta chain was profiled in a study of cytomegalovirus exposure and HLA in healthy donors. The PCR was carried out with 60 Vbeta primers and 13 Jbeta primers. Some clones are missing from TCRdb's copy, which holds only in-frame ones; the method was immunoSEQ multiplex PCR. The repertoire includes 70,000 to 95,000 clones, less than 85% of them detected once, and 13% sits in the top ten. The CDR3 covers 12 residues. Trimming removed 0 bases at V and 17 bases at J, with 12 bases between. Germline V gives CDR1 SGHTS, CDR2 YDEGEE. The source of this sequence is a human donor in good health. The chain employs TRBV5-8 and TRBJ1-6; D unresolved. The sequenced sample was PBMCs. CDR3 DNA sequence: TGTGCCAGCAGCTTGGAGGCAGGTCCGGTCCACTTT. It yields the protein CASSLEAGPVHF. Full variable domain (remainder filled in from reference TRBV5-8 and TRBJ1-6): EAGVTQSPTHLIKTRGQQATLRCSPISGHTSVYWYQQALGLGLQFLLWYDEGEERNRGNFPPRFSGRQFPNYSSELNVNALELEDSALYLCASSLEAGPVHFGNGTRLTVT.